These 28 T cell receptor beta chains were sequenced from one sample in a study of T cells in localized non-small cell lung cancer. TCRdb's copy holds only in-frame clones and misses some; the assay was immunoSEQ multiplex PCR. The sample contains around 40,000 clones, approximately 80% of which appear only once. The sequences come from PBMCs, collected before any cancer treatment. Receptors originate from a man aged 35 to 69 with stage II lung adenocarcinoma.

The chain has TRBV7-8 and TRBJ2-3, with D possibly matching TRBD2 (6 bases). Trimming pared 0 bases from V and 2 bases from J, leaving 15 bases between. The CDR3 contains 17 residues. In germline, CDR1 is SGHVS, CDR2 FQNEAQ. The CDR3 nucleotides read TGTGCCAGCAGCTTAGCGCACCGCGGGGCGCTCACAGATACGCAGTATTTT. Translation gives CASSLAHRGALTDTQYF.

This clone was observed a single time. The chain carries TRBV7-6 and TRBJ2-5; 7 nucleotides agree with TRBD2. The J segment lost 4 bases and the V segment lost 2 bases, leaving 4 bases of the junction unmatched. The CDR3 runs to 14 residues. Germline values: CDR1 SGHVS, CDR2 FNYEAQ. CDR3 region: CASSLPGGLETQYF. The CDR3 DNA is TGTGCCAGCAGCTTACCCGGGGGGTTAGAGACCCAGTACTTC.

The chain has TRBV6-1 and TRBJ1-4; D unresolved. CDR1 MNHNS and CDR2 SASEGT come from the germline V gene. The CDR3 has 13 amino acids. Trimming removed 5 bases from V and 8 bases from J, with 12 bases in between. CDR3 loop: CASSPDLTEKLFF. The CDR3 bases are TGTGCCAGCAGTCCCGATTTGACCGAAAAACTGTTTTTT.

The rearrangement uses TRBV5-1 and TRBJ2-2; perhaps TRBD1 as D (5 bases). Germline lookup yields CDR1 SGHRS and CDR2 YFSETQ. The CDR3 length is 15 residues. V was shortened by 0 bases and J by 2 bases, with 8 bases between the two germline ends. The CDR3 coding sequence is TGCGCCAGCAGCTTGGACAGGCAAAACACCGGGGAGCTGTTTTTT. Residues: CASSLDRQNTGELFF.

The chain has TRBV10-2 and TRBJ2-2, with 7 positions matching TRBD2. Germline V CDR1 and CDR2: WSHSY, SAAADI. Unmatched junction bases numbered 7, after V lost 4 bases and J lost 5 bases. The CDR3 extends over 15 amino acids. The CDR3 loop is CASSGIAGGTGELFF. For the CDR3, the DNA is TGCGCCAGCAGTGGGATAGCGGGTGGAACCGGGGAGCTGTTTTTT.

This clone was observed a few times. The CDR3 here is CASSIGQENYGYTF. The DNA of the CDR3 is TGCGCCAGCAGCATCGGACAGGAAAACTATGGCTACACCTTC. The chain uses TRBV5-1 and TRBJ1-2; 7 positions agree with TRBD1. V dropped 4 bases and J dropped 2; count of bases not matched to a gene: 5. Germline lookup yields CDR1 SGHRS and CDR2 YFSETQ. This CDR3 spans 14 amino acids.

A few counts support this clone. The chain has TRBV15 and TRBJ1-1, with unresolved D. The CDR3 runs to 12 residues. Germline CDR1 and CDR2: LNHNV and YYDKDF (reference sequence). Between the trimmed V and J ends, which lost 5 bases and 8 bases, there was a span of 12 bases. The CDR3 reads CATSSNYAEAFF. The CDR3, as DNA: TGTGCCACCAGCTCTAACTACGCAGAAGCTTTCTTT. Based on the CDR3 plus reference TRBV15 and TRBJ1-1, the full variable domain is DAMVIQNPRYQVTQFGKPVTLSCSQTLNHNVMYWYQQKSSQAPKLLFHYYDKDFNNEADTPDNFQSRRPNTSFCFLDIRSPGLGDTAMYLCATSSNYAEAFFGQGTRLTVV.

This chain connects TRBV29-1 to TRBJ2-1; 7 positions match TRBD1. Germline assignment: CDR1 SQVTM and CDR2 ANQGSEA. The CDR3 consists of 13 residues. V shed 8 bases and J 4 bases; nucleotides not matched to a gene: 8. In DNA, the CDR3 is TGCAGCTTCGGGGACAGCACATACAATGAGCAGTTCTTC. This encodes CSFGDSTYNEQFF.

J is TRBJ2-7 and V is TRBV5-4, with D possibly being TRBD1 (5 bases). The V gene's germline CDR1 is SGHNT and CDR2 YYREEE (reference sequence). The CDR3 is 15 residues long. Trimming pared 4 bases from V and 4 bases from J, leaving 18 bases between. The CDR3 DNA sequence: TGTGCCAGCAGCCCATGGGCTAAAGGGGAATACGAGCAGTACTTC. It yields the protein CASSPWAKGEYEQYF.

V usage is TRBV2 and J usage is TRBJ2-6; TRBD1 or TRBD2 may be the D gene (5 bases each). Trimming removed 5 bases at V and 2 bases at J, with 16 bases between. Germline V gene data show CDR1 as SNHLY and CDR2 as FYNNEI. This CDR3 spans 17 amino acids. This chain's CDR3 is CASSNRDGAAGANVLTF. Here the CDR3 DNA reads TGTGCCAGCAGTAACCGGGACGGGGCCGCTGGGGCCAACGTCCTGACTTTC.

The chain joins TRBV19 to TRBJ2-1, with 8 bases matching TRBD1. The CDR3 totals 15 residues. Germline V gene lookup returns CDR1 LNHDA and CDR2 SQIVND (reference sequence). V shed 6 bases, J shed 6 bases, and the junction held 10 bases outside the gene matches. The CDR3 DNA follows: TGTGCCAGTAGCTTCAGGGGGCTTGGGGGCAATGAGCAGTTCTTC. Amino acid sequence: CASSFRGLGGNEQFF.

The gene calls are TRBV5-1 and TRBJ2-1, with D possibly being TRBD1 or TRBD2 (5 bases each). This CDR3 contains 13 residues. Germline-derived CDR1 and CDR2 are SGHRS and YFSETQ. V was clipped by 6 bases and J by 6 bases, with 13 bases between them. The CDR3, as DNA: TGCGCCAGCAAAGAGAGTGGGGGCAATGAGCAGTTCTTC. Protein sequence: CASKESGGNEQFF.

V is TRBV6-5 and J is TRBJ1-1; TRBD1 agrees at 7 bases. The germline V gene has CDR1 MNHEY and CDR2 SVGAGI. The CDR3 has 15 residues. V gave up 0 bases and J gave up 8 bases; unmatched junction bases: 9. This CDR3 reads CASSYSQGLVPEAFF. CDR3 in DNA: TGTGCCAGCAGTTACTCACAGGGGTTGGTACCCGAAGCTTTCTTT.

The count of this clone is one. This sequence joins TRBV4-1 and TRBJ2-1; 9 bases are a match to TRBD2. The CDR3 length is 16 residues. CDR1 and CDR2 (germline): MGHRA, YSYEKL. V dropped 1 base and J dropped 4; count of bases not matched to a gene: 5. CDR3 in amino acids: CASSQGFAGGYNEQFF. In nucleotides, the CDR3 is TGCGCCAGCAGCCAAGGTTTTGCGGGGGGGTACAATGAGCAGTTCTTC.

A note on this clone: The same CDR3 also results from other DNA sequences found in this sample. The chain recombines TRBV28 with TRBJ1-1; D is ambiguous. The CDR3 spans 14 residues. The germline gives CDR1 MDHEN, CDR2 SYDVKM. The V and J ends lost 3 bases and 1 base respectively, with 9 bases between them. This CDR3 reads CASSFSRENTEAFF. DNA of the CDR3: TGTGCCAGCAGTTTCTCGCGGGAGAACACTGAAGCTTTCTTT.

CDR3 DNA: TGTGCCAGCAGTTACGTTGCAGGGGGCCACAATGAGCAGTTCTTC. Translating gives CASSYVAGGHNEQFF. V usage is TRBV6-5 and J usage is TRBJ2-1; TRBD1 agrees at 8 bases. Germline V CDR1 and CDR2: MNHEY, SVGAGI. The V gene end was trimmed by 2 bases and the J gene end by 5 bases; junction bases not matched to a gene: 5. The CDR3 runs 15 residues.

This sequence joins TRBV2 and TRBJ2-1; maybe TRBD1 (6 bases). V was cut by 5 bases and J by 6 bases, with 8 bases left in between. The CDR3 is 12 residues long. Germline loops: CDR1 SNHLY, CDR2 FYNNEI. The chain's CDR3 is CASSYRVNEQFF. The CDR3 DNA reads TGTGCCAGCAGTTACAGGGTCAATGAGCAGTTCTTC.

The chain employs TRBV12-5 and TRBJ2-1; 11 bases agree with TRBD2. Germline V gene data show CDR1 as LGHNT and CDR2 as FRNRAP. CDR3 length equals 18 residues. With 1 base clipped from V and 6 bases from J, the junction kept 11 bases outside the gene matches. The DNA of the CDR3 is TGTGCTAGTGGTTTGGAGATCGGGGCCCTAGCGGGGGGCAATGAGCAGTTCTTC. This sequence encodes CASGLEIGALAGGNEQFF.

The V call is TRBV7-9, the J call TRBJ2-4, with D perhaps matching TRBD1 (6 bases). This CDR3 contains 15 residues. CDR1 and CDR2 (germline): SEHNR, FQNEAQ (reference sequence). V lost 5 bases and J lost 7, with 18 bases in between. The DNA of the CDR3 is TGTGCCAGCAGCATCCTACAGGGTAGCATCAACATTCAGTACTTC. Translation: CASSILQGSINIQYF. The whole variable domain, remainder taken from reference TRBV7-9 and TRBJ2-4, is DTGVSQNPRHKITKRGQNVTFRCDPISEHNRLYWYRQTLGQGPEFLTYFQNEAQLEKSRLLSDRFSAERPKGSFSTLEIQRTEQGDSAMYLCASSILQGSINIQYFGAGTRLSVL.

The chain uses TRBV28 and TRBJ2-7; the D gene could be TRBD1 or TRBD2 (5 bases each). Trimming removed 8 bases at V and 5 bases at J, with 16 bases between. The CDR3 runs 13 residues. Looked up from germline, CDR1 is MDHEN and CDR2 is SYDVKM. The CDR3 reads CASRGASRDEQYF. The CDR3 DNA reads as TGTGCCAGCCGAGGGGCCTCAAGGGACGAGCAGTACTTC.

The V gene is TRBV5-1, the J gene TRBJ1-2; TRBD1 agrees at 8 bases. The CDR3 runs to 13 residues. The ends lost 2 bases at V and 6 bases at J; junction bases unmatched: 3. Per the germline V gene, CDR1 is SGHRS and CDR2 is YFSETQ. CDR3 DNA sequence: TGCGCCAGCAGCTTTACAGGGGGGAATGGCTACACCTTC. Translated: CASSFTGGNGYTF.

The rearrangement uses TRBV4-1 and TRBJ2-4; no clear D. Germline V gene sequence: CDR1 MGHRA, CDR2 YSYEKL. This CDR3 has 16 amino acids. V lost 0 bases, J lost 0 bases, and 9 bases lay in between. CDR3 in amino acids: CASSQEAGTAKNIQYF. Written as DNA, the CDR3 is TGCGCCAGCAGCCAAGAAGCAGGAACAGCCAAAAACATTCAGTACTTC.

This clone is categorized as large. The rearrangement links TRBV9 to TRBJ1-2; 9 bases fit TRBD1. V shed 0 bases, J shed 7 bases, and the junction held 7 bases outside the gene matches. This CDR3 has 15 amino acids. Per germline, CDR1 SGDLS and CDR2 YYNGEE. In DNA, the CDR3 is TGTGCCAGCAGCGTAGGTGGGACAGGGACGGGTGGCTACACCTTC. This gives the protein CASSVGGTGTGGYTF.

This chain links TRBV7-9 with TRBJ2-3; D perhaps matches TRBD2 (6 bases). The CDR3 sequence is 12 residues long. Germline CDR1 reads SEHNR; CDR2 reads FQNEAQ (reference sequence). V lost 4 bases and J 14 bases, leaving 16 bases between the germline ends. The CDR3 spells CASSSSGWGSYF. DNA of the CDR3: TGTGCCAGCAGCTCCAGCGGGTGGGGGTCGTATTTT. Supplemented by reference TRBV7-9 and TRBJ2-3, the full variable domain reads DTGVSQNPRHKITKRGQNVTFRCDPISEHNRLYWYRQTLGQGPEFLTYFQNEAQLEKSRLLSDRFSAERPKGSFSTLEIQRTEQGDSAMYLCASSSSGWGSYFGPGTRLTVL.

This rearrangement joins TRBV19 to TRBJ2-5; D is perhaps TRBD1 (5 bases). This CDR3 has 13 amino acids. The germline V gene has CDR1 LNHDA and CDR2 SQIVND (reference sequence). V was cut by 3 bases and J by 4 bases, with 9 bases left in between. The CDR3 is CASSIGQSETQYF. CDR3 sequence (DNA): TGTGCCAGTAGTATCGGACAATCAGAGACCCAGTACTTC.

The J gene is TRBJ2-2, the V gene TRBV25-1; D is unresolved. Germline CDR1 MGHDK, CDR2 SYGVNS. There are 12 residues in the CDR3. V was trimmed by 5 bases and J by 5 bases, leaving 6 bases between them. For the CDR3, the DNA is TGTGCCAGCAGTTCTACAACCGGGGAGCTGTTTTTT. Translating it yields CASSSTTGELFF.

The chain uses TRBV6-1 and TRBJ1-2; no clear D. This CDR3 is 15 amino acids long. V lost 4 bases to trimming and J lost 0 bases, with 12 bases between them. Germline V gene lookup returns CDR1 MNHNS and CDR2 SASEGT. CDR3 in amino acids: CASSVRAGPNYGYTF. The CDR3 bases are TGTGCCAGCAGTGTAAGGGCAGGCCCTAACTATGGCTACACCTTC.

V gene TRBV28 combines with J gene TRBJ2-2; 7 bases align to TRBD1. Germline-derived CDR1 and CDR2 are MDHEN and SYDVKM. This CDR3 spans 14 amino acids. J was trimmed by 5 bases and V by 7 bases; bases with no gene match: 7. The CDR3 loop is CASKRQGETGELFF. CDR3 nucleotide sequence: TGTGCCAGCAAAAGACAGGGAGAGACCGGGGAGCTGTTTTTT.